The T cell receptor beta chain described here comes from a study of regulatory T cells in long-lasting Graves disease. Study-wide results and caveats: Persistent-disease Graves' patients showed less TCR diversity than new cases.

Time point denoted: persistent/refractory GD, antithyroid drugs over 5 years with positive TRAb. Construction of the TCR library relied on RNA isolated from PBMCs. The CDR3 sequence is 19 residues long. Germline V gene sequence: CDR1 GTSNPN, CDR2 SVGIG (reference sequence). V lost 4 bases, J lost 3 bases, and 17 bases stayed unmatched. According to the study, TCR beta libraries were built with iRepertoire HTBI primers and CDR3-region Arm-PCR. TCRdb re-derived calls from the multiplex PCR reads in MiXCR, one entry per CDR3 protein. Among 400,000 to 500,000 distinct CDR3 sequences, under 25% were seen once, and the ten largest hold approximately 7.8%. This clonotype occurred a few times. Its matching antigen is unknown.

J is TRBJ2-2 and V is TRBV30; 10 bases are shared with TRBD2. The receptor was derived from a female donor with Graves disease. The sample in question was peripheral blood mononuclear cells (PBMCs), obtained when the disease was refractory, from a patient treated with antithyroid drugs. The CDR3 coding sequence is TGTGCCTGGAATTCCCTTTACCTAGCGGGAGCGAGGTACACCGGGGAGCTGTTTTTT. It encodes CAWNSLYLAGARYTGELFF.